This T cell receptor (beta chain) was captured by sequencing in a study of blood T cell repertoires in COVID-19. Study summary: The United States, Italy and Spain supplied acute and convalescent COVID-19 samples.

Generated by immunoSEQ multiplex PCR, the TCRdb table keeps only in-frame clones and is missing some. The table has over 200,000 clones, 85% to 90% seen once; the top ten hold roughly 2.5%. This TCR derives from a man between 25 and 39 years old with COVID-19, enrolled during active disease. The sequenced material came from peripheral blood.

The CDR3 DNA follows: TGTGCCAGCAGCTTAGATCTTATTAACGACGGGAGGGCCTCAGATACGCAGTATTTT. Translating it yields CASSLDLINDGRASDTQYF. The V gene is TRBV11-2, the J gene TRBJ2-3, with TRBD2 matching 8 bases. CDR3 length equals 19 residues. Germline V gene data show CDR1 as SGHAT and CDR2 as FQNNGV. V lost 0 bases to trimming and J lost 4 bases; unmatched junction nucleotides: 15.